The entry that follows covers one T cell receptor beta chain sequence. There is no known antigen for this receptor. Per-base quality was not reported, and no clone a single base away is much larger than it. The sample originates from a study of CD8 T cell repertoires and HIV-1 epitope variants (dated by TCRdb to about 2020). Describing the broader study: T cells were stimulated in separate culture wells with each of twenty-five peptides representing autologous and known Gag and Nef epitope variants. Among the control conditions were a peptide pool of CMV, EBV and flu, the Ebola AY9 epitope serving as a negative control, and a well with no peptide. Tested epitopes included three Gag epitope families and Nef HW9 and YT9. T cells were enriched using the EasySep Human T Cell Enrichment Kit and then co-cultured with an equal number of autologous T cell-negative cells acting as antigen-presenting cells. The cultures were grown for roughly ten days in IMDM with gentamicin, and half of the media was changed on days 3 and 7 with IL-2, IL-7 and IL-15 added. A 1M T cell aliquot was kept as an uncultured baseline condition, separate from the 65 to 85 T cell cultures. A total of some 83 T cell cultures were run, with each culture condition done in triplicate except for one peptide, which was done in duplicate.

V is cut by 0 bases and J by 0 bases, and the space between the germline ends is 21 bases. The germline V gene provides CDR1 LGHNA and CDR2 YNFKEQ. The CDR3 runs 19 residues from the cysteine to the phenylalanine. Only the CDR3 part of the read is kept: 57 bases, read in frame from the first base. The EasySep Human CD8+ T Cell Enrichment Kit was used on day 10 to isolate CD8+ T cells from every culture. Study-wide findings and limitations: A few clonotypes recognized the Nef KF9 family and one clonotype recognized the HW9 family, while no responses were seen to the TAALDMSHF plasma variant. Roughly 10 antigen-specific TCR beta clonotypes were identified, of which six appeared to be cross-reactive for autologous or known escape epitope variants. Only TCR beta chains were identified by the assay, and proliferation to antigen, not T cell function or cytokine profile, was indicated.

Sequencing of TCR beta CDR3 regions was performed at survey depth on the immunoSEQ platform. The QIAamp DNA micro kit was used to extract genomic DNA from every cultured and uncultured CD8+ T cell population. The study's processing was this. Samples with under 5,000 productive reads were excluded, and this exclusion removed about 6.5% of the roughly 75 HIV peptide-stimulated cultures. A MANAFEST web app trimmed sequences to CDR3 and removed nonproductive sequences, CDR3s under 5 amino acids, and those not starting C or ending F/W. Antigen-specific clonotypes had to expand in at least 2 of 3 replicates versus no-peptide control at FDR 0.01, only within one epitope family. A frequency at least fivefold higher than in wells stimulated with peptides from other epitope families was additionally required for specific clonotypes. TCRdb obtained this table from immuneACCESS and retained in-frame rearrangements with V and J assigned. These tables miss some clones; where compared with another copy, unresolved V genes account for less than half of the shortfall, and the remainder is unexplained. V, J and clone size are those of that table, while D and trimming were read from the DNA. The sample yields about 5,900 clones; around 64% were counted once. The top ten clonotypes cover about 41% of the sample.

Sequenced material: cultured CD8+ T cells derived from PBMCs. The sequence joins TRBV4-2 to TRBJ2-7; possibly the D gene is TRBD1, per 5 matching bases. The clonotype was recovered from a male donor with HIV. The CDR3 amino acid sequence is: CASSQEEVSEDTSSYEQYF. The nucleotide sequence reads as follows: TGTGCCAGCAGCCAAGAAGAGGTCTCAGAGGACACGAGCTCCTACGAGCAGTACTTC.